Shown below are 27 T cell receptor beta chains from a single sample sequenced in a study of siplizumab effects on memory and regulatory T cells. Profiling relied on immunoSEQ multiplex PCR, and the TCRdb table lists in-frame clones only, not all of them. The sample records 2,700 or so clones, 55% to 80% being singletons. Material for sequencing was TEMRA CD8+ T cells sorted from blood. As to subset: unstimulated CD8+ CD45RA+ effector memory T cells. These receptors were taken from a human donor in good health.

This clone was seen a few times. The CDR3 spells CASSLYDGPYEQYF. The CDR3 DNA is TGTGCCAGCAGCTTATACGACGGGCCCTACGAGCAGTACTTC. The rearrangement joins TRBV11-2 to TRBJ2-7; D is uncertain. This CDR3 has 14 amino acids. V was cut by 2 bases and J by 2 bases, with 10 bases left in between. The germline V gene has CDR1 SGHAT and CDR2 FQNNGV. The full variable domain, its missing parts supplied by reference TRBV11-2 and TRBJ2-7, is EAGVAQSPRYKIIEKRQSVAFWCNPISGHATLYWYQQILGQGPKLLIQFQNNGVVDDSQLPKDRFSAERLKGVDSTLKIQPAKLEDSAVYLCASSLYDGPYEQYFGPGTRLTVT.

V usage is TRBV7-6 and J usage is TRBJ2-1; tentatively, D is TRBD2 (6 bases). Germline V gives CDR1 SGHVS, CDR2 FNYEAQ. This CDR3 region has 16 residues. Trimming pared 7 bases from V and 10 bases from J, leaving 26 bases between. CDR3 region: CASNSRGVGSPGEQFF. The CDR3 nucleotides read TGTGCCAGCAACTCACGAGGGGTCGGGAGTCCCGGAGAGCAGTTCTTC.

As for this clone: This CDR3 is also generated by other DNA sequences in the sample. The chain joins TRBV9 to TRBJ2-7; a possible D gene is TRBD2 (5 bases). V was pared by 0 bases and J by 2 bases, with 9 bases between. Germline V gene lookup returns CDR1 SGDLS and CDR2 YYNGEE. The CDR3 length is 14 residues. The CDR3 bases are TGTGCCAGCAGCGTAGGAGGGTCCGCCTACGAGCAGTACTTC. Encoded protein: CASSVGGSAYEQYF.

This clone was counted between two and nine times. This sequence joins TRBV7-9 and TRBJ1-1, with D tentatively TRBD1 (5 bases). Between the trimmed V and J ends, which lost 5 bases and 1 base, there was a span of 17 bases. The CDR3 consists of 16 residues. Germline V CDR1 and CDR2: SEHNR, FQNEAQ (reference sequence). The CDR3 sequence: CASSPLWGWGNTEAFF. CDR3 in DNA: TGTGCCAGCAGCCCACTTTGGGGGTGGGGGAACACTGAAGCTTTCTTT.

V and J are TRBV19 and TRBJ2-1; 7 nucleotides line up with TRBD1. Germline CDR1 and CDR2: LNHDA and SQIVND (reference sequence). This CDR3 is 13 amino acids long. V trimming: 7 bases; J trimming: 10 bases; junction bases outside the gene matches: 10. The CDR3 DNA reads as TGTGCCAGTAAGGGGACAGCACCCCGCGAGCAGTTCTTC. It is translated as CASKGTAPREQFF.

This clone was detected only a few times. The rearrangement uses TRBV11-3 and TRBJ1-1; no firm D call. Deletions cut 2 bases from V and 11 bases from J, with 21 bases between. There are 15 residues in the CDR3. Germline V gene data show CDR1 as SGHNT and CDR2 as YENEEA. The DNA of the CDR3 is TGTGCCAGCAGCTTAAGCGGGCACTCACTAACGGAGGCTTTCTTT. Its translation: CASSLSGHSLTEAFF. The complete variable domain, with remaining parts taken from reference TRBV11-3 and TRBJ1-1, reads EAGVVQSPRYKIIEKKQPVAFWCNPISGHNTLYWYLQNLGQGPELLIRYENEEAVDDSQLPKDRFSAERLKGVDSTLKIQPAELGDSAVYLCASSLSGHSLTEAFFGQGTRLTVV.

The chain joins TRBV7-9 to TRBJ1-5, with 8 bases that match TRBD1. This CDR3 region has 15 residues. Germline CDR1 is SEHNR and CDR2 is FQNEAQ (reference sequence). After removal of 5 bases from V and 3 bases from J, the junction contained 6 bases not matched to a gene. The chain's CDR3 is CASSDGTGHNQPQHF. The DNA for the CDR3 is TGTGCCAGCAGCGACGGGACAGGACACAATCAGCCCCAGCATTTT. Full variable domain (outside the CDR3, taken from reference TRBV7-9 and TRBJ1-5): DTGVSQNPRHKITKRGQNVTFRCDPISEHNRLYWYRQTLGQGPEFLTYFQNEAQLEKSRLLSDRFSAERPKGSFSTLEIQRTEQGDSAMYLCASSDGTGHNQPQHFGDGTRLSIL.

The DNA for the CDR3 is TGTGCCAGGACAGGGGGGAACACTGAAGCTTTCTTT. As protein: CARTGGNTEAFF. V gene TRBV2 combines with J gene TRBJ1-1; 9 bases agree with TRBD1. Germline CDR1 SNHLY, CDR2 FYNNEI. V was clipped by 9 bases and J by 1 base; unmatched bases: 0. The CDR3 is 12 residues long.

V gene TRBV4-1 combines with J gene TRBJ2-7; 7 bases fit TRBD1. The germline V gene encodes CDR1 MGHRA and CDR2 YSYEKL. V lost 4 bases and J lost 2; bases outside the gene matches: 5. CDR3 size: 14 residues. This chain's CDR3 is CASSLRQGTYEQYF. The CDR3 DNA reads TGCGCCAGCAGCCTTCGACAGGGAACCTACGAGCAGTACTTC.

The chain uses TRBV5-6 and TRBJ2-5, with D tentatively TRBD1 (6 bases). This CDR3 is built from 14 residues. V was pared by 0 bases and J by 5 bases, with 11 bases between. Germline assignment: CDR1 SGHDT and CDR2 YYEEEE. CDR3 in amino acids: CASSLVGGGETQYF. CDR3 nucleotides: TGTGCCAGCAGCTTGGTAGGGGGTGGTGAGACCCAGTACTTC.

The sample holds a few counts of this clone. The chain has TRBV13 and TRBJ2-1, with TRBD2 identical over 7 bases. CDR1 and CDR2 from the germline V gene are PRHDT and FYEKMQ (reference sequence). CDR3 length equals 15 residues. J lost 2 bases, V lost 5 bases, and 6 bases had no gene match. This chain's CDR3 is CASSTLAGPYNEQFF. CDR3 in DNA: TGTGCCAGCAGCACCTTAGCGGGCCCCTACAATGAGCAGTTCTTC.

This clone is categorized as medium-sized. The V and J genes are TRBV13 and TRBJ1-1; possibly TRBD1 for D (5 bases). This CDR3 spans 14 amino acids. Germline lookup yields CDR1 PRHDT and CDR2 FYEKMQ (reference sequence). The ends were cut back, 1 base at V and 1 base at J, with 7 bases in the middle. The CDR3 protein is CASSLVDKNTEAFF. As DNA, the CDR3 is TGTGCCAGCAGCTTAGTGGACAAGAACACTGAAGCTTTCTTT.

The genes are TRBV19 and TRBJ1-1, with TRBD1 as a possible D gene (5 bases). Germline CDR1 is LNHDA and CDR2 is SQIVND (reference sequence). CDR3 length: 14 amino acids. Trimming shortened V by 5 bases and J by 5 bases, and 15 bases separated the two germline ends. The CDR3 spells CASSFDSSRTEAFF. As DNA, the CDR3 is TGTGCCAGTAGTTTCGACAGTTCGAGGACTGAAGCTTTCTTT.

The J gene is TRBJ2-2, the V gene TRBV19, with D possibly being TRBD1 or TRBD2 (5 bases each). Germline CDR1 LNHDA, CDR2 SQIVND (reference sequence). V lost 7 bases, J lost 4 bases, and 13 bases lay in between. The CDR3 sequence is 14 residues long. CDR3 nucleotides: TGTGCCAGTATAGAGGGGAGCGGCACCGGGGAGCTGTTTTTT. This translates into CASIEGSGTGELFF.

This clone has a handful of counts. The rearrangement links TRBV7-9 to TRBJ2-5; D call uncertain. The CDR3 has 11 residues. Trimming left V 3 bases short and J 5 bases short, with 4 bases between. The V gene's germline CDR1 is SEHNR and CDR2 FQNEAQ (reference sequence). Here the CDR3 reads CASSFQETQYF. The CDR3 DNA sequence: TGTGCCAGCAGCTTTCAGGAGACCCAGTACTTC. Drawing the rest from reference TRBV7-9 and TRBJ2-5, the complete variable domain is DTGVSQNPRHKITKRGQNVTFRCDPISEHNRLYWYRQTLGQGPEFLTYFQNEAQLEKSRLLSDRFSAERPKGSFSTLEIQRTEQGDSAMYLCASSFQETQYFGPGTRLLVL.

The V call is TRBV28, the J call TRBJ2-1; weak D call: TRBD1 (5 bases). This CDR3 has 14 residues. V lost 2 bases and J lost 1, with 6 bases in between. Per the germline V gene, CDR1 is MDHEN and CDR2 is SYDVKM. The CDR3 coding sequence is TGTGCCAGCAGTTTACCAGGGTCCTACAATGAGCAGTTCTTC. Protein sequence: CASSLPGSYNEQFF.

Within the sample, this clone is medium-sized. The chain couples TRBV9 to TRBJ2-1; 10 bases are shared with TRBD2. This CDR3 has 18 residues. J was trimmed by 0 bases and V by 3 bases; bases with no gene match: 9. From germline, CDR1 is SGDLS and CDR2 YYNGEE. CDR3 in amino acids: CASSGTGTSDSSYNEQFF. The CDR3 DNA reads TGTGCCAGCAGCGGGACCGGGACTAGCGATAGCTCCTACAATGAGCAGTTCTTC.

The V and J genes are TRBV6-5 and TRBJ2-7, with 7 bases that match TRBD1. The J segment lost 1 base and the V segment lost 5 bases, leaving 8 bases of the junction unmatched. This CDR3 contains 15 residues. Per germline, CDR1 MNHEY and CDR2 SVGAGI. CDR3 in amino acids: CASSIAPGQSYEQYF. The CDR3, as DNA: TGTGCCAGCAGTATAGCTCCGGGACAGTCCTACGAGCAGTACTTC.

This CDR3 is CASSFVGDDGYTF. The CDR3 DNA reads TGTGCCAGCAGTTTCGTGGGGGATGATGGCTACACCTTC. The V call is TRBV27, the J call TRBJ1-2; D possibly corresponds to TRBD1 (5 bases). The germline CDR1 and CDR2 sequences are MNHEY and SMNVEV (reference sequence). This CDR3 is 13 amino acids long. V was pared by 3 bases and J by 6 bases, with 11 bases between.

The CDR3 is CSDRGSYEQYF. Written as DNA, the CDR3 is TGCAGTGACAGGGGGTCCTACGAGCAGTACTTC. The chain recombines TRBV20-1 with TRBJ2-7; 8 nucleotides line up with TRBD1. After removal of 7 bases from V and 1 base from J, the junction contained 0 bases not matched to a gene. Germline V CDR1 and CDR2: DFQATT, SNEGSKA (reference sequence). The CDR3 totals 11 residues.

This chain links TRBV2 with TRBJ2-1; D not resolved. V shed 3 bases and J shed 0 bases, with 6 bases lying between them. CDR3 length: 14 amino acids. The V gene's germline CDR1 is SNHLY and CDR2 FYNNEI. CDR3 region: CASSERSSYNEQFF. CDR3 bases: TGTGCCAGCAGTGAGCGGAGCTCCTACAATGAGCAGTTCTTC.

The chain links TRBV5-6 to TRBJ2-2, with 10 bases matching TRBD2. The V gene's germline CDR1 is SGHDT and CDR2 YYEEEE. V dropped 0 bases and J dropped 4; count of bases not matched to a gene: 6. The CDR3 covers 17 residues. In DNA, the CDR3 is TGTGCCAGCAGCTTGGCGGCTAGCGGGAGTCGCACCGGGGAGCTGTTTTTT. This translates into CASSLAASGSRTGELFF.

This clone is medium-sized within its sample. The chain has TRBV10-3 and TRBJ1-1; TRBD1 aligns across 7 bases. In germline, CDR1 is ENHRY, CDR2 SYGVKD. Trimming cost V 7 bases and J 3 bases; bases outside gene matches: 8. The CDR3 spans 14 residues. The CDR3 bases are TGTGCCATCAAACCACTTACAGGGGACACTGAAGCTTTCTTT. Its protein is CAIKPLTGDTEAFF.

This chain connects TRBV7-9 to TRBJ1-1, with unresolved D. The V end was cut by 2 bases, the J end by 1 base, with 5 bases between. In germline, CDR1 is SEHNR, CDR2 FQNEAQ (reference sequence). The CDR3 extends over 13 amino acids. CDR3 nucleotide sequence: TGTGCCAGCAGCTTAACTGAGAACACTGAAGCTTTCTTT. Translating it yields CASSLTENTEAFF.

On this clone itself: It is likely a read error: a sequence one base away is far more abundant. Other DNA sequences in this sample translate to the same CDR3. This chain joins TRBV5-2 and TRBJ2-1; TRBD2, as called in the table, went unchecked against the DNA. TRBV5-2 counts as a pseudogene. This CDR3 contains 16 residues. In DNA form, the CDR3 reads TGTGCCAGCAGCCAAGAGGCCCAGAGCTCCTACAATGAGCAGTTCTTC. Translation gives CASSQEAQSSYNEQFF.

This chain links TRBV19 with TRBJ2-1; 9 nucleotides agree with TRBD2. V lost 1 base to trimming and J lost 0 bases; unmatched junction nucleotides: 7. The CDR3 contains 18 residues. CDR1 LNHDA and CDR2 SQIVND come from the germline V gene (reference sequence). The CDR3 is CASSIVASGVSSYNEQFF. The DNA of the CDR3 is TGTGCCAGTAGTATAGTCGCTAGCGGGGTTAGCTCCTACAATGAGCAGTTCTTC.

V and J are TRBV27 and TRBJ2-4, with 10 bases matching TRBD2. Germline CDR1 reads MNHEY; CDR2 reads SMNVEV (reference sequence). The CDR3 extends over 17 amino acids. Trimming took 3 bases from V and 5 from J; bases not matched to a gene: 10. The CDR3 region is CASSFYLAGGGENIQYF. The DNA of the CDR3 is TGTGCCAGCAGTTTCTACTTAGCGGGAGGCGGGGAAAACATTCAGTACTTC.